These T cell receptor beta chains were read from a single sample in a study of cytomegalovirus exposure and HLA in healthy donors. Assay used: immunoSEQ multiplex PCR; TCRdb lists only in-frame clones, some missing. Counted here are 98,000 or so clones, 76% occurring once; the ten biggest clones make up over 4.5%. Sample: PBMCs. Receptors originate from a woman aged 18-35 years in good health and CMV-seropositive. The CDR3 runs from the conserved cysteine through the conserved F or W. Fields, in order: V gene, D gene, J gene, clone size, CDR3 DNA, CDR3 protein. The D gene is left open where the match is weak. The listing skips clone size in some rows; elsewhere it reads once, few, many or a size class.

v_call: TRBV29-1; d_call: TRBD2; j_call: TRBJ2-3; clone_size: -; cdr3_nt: TGCAGCGGCGCGGGAGGGCACACAGATACGCAGTATTTT; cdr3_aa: CSGAGGHTDTQYF
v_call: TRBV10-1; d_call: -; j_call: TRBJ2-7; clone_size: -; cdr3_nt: TGCGCCAGCAGCCCTTTCAGCTCCTACGAGCAGTACTTC; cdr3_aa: CASSPFSSYEQYF
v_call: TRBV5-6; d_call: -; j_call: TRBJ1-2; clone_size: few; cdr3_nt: TGTGCCAGCAGCTTTTGGCACCTCCCGGGGTATGGCTACACCTTC; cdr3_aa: CASSFWHLPGYGYTF
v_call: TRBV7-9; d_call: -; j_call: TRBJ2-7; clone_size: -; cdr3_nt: TGTGCCAGCAGCCCGGGGGACAGTACCTACGAGCAGTACTTC; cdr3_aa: CASSPGDSTYEQYF
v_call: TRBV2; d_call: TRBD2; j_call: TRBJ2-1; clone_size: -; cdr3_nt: TGTGCCAGCAGTGAAGTCCATTTAGCGGGAGAGGGTGAGCAGTTCTTC; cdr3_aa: CASSEVHLAGEGEQFF
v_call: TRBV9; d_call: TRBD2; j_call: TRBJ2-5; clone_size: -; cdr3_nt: TGTGCCAGCAGCGTAGGGTTGGGGGAGGGAGGGCAAGAGACCCAGTACTTC; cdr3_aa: CASSVGLGEGGQETQYF
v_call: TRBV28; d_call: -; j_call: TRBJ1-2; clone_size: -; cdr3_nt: TGTGCCAGCCGCTTATCGGTAGGACAGTTGTATGGCTACACCTTC; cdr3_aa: CASRLSVGQLYGYTF
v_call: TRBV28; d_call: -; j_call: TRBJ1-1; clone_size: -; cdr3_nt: TGTGCCAGCATCAGGCACAGGGAGAACACTGAAGCTTTCTTT; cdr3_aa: CASIRHRENTEAFF
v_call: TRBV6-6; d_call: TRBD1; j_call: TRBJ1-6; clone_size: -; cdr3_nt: TGTGCCAGCAGCAACAGGGGGGATAATTCACCCCTCCACTTT; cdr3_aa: CASSNRGDNSPLHF
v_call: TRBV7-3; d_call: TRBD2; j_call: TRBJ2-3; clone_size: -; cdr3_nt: TGTGCCAGCAGCGTGGGGACTAGCGGGAGCACAGATACGCAGTATTTT; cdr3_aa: CASSVGTSGSTDTQYF
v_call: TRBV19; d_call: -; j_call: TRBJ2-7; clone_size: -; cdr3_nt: TGTGCCAGTAGTGGGGCAGGCAAGGCCTACGAGCAGTACTTC; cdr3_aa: CASSGAGKAYEQYF
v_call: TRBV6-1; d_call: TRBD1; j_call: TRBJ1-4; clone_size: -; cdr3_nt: TGTGCCAGCATTACATCAGGGGGCGTGAAACTGTTTTTT; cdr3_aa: CASITSGGVKLFF
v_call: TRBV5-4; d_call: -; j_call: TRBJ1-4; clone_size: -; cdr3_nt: TGTGCCAGCAGCCCCGGGACTTCTGAAAAACTGTTTTTT; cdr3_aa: CASSPGTSEKLFF
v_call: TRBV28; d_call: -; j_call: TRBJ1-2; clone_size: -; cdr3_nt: TGTGCCAGCAGTTCCGCGTATCCAGGGAGGCGAACCTTC; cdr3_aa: CASSSAYPGRRTF
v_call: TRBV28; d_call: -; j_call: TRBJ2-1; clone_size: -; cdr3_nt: TGTGCCAGCACCGGGTTATACAATGAGCAGTTCTTC; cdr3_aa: CASTGLYNEQFF
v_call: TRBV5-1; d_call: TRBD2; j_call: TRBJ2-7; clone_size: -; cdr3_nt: TGCGCCAGCAGCACCTTAGCGGGAGCCTCCTACGAGCAGTACTTC; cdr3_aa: CASSTLAGASYEQYF
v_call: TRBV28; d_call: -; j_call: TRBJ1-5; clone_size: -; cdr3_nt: TGTGCCAGCAGCCCGACGGGAGCGATGAGCAATCAGCCCCAGCATTTT; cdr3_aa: CASSPTGAMSNQPQHF
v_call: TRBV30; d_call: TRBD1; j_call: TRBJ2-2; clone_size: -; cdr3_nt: TGTGCCTGGACCAGGACAGGGGACACCGGGGAGCTGTTTTTT; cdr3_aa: CAWTRTGDTGELFF
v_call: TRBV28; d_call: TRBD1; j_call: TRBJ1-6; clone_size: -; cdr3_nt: TGTGCCAGCAGGGGAGGCGGGTTCTCTGGTGGACAGGGGAATTCACCCCTCCACTTT; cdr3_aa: CASRGGGFSGGQGNSPLHF
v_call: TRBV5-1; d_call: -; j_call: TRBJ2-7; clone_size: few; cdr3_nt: TGCGCCAGCAGCTTGGCCCCAGGGGGAGGATACTACGAGCAGTACTTC; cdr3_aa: CASSLAPGGGYYEQYF
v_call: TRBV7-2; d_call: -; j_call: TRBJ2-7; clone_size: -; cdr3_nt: TGTGCCAGCAGCCCTCACAGGGTTTACGAGCAGTACTTC; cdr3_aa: CASSPHRVYEQYF
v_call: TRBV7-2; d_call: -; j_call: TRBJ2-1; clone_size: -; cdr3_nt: TGTGCCAGCAGCTTAGCCTGGACTAACAATGAGCAGTTCTTC; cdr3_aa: CASSLAWTNNEQFF
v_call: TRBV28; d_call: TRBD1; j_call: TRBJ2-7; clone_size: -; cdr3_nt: TGTGCCAGCAGTTCCGGGACAGCCGAGCAGTACTTC; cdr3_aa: CASSSGTAEQYF
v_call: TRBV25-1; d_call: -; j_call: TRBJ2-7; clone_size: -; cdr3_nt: TGTGCCAGCAGTGAATTATGGGACAACGAACCCTACGAGCAGTACTTC; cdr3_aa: CASSELWDNEPYEQYF
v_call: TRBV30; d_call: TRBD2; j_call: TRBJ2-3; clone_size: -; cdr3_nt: TGTGCTTTCAGGACTAGCGGGAGGGAGAAGCAGTATTTT; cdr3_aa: CAFRTSGREKQYF
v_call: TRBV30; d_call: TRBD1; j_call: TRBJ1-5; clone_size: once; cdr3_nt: TGTGCCTGGAGCCCCGCTGGTGACAGGGCCCATAGCAATCAGCCCCAGCATTTT; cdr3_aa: CAWSPAGDRAHSNQPQHF
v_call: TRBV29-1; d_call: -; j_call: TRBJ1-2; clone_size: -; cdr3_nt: TGCAGCGTTGGGGATGGGGGGGCCCGGGGCTACACCTTC; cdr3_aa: CSVGDGGARGYTF
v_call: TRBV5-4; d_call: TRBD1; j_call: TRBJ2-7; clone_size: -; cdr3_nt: TGTGCCAGCAGCTTGGTAGGCAGGGGGCACGAGCAGTACTTC; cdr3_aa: CASSLVGRGHEQYF
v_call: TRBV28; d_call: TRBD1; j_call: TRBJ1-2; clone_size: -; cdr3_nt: TGTGCCAGCAGTTTACTGGCAGGGGGCGACTATGGCTACACCTTC; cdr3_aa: CASSLLAGGDYGYTF
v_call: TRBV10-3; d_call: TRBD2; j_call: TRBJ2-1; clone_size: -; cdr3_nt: TGTGCCATCAGGGGGTCTAGCGGGACGGGCAATGAGCAGTTCTTC; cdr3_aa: CAIRGSSGTGNEQFF
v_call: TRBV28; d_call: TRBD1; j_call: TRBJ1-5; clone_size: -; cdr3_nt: TGTGCCAGCAGTGACCCCGGGACAGGGGGCGCCCAGCCCCAGCATTTT; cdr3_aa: CASSDPGTGGAQPQHF
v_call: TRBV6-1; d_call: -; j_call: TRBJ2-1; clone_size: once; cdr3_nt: TGTGCCAGCACCAGGACTCTCAGCTCCTACAATGAGCAGTTCTTC; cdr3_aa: CASTRTLSSYNEQFF
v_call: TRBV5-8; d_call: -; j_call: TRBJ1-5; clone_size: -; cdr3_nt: TGTGCCAGCAGCTTGGCCGCAGGGGATCAGCCCCAGCATTTT; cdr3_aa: CASSLAAGDQPQHF
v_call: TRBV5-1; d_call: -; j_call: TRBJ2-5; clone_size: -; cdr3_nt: TGCGCCAGCAGCCCACAGGGCGGGGAGACCCAGTACTTC; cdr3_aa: CASSPQGGETQYF
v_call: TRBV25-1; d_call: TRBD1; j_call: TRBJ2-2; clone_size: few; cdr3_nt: TGTGCCAGCAGTGATTCACAGGGGGGTCGGACCGGGGAGCTGTTTTTT; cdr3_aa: CASSDSQGGRTGELFF